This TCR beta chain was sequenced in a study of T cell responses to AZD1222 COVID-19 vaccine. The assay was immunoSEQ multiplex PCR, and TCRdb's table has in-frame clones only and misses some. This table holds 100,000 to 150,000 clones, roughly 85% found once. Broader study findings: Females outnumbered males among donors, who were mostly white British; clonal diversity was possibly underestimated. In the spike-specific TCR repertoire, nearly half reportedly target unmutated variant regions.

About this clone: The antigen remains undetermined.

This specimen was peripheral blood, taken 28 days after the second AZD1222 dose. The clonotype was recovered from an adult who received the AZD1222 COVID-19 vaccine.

CDR3 sequence: CAWSVLGRGVNQPQHF. CDR3 nucleotide sequence: TGTGCCTGGAGTGTACTGGGCCGGGGAGTTAATCAGCCCCAGCATTTT. V and J are TRBV30 and TRBJ1-5; no reliable D call. The CDR3 totals 16 residues. V dropped 0 bases and J dropped 4 bases, with 16 bases sitting between them. Germline V gene data show CDR1 as GTSNPN and CDR2 as SVGIG (reference sequence). Together with reference TRBV30 and TRBJ1-5, the CDR3 gives the full variable domain: SQTIHQWPATLVQPVGSPLSLECTVEGTSNPNLYWYRQAAGRGLQLLFYSVGIGQISSEVPQNLSASRPQDRQFILSSKKLLLSDSGFYLCAWSVLGRGVNQPQHFGDGTRLSIL.